The next 31 T cell receptor beta chains were all read from a single sample in a study of T cell repertoires in cytomegalovirus infection. MiXCR, run by TCRdb on the reads, gives a single entry per CDR3 protein. The data contain 200,000 to 300,000 distinct CDR3 sequences, 8% to 9.5% of them singletons. Sequencing input: PBMCs. The receptors were gathered from a human donor in good health (CMV status not recorded). Some clones in this sample may be carry-over from other donors' samples.

This clonotype was observed many times. The chain has TRBV5-1 and TRBJ2-2, with D perhaps TRBD2 (5 bases). CDR1 is SGHRS and CDR2 is YFSETQ in the germline V gene. This CDR3 spans 15 amino acids. V gave up 4 bases and J gave up 0 bases, with 10 bases separating them. For the CDR3, the DNA is TGCGCCAGCAGCCCGGACTGGGCGAACACCGGGGAGCTGTTTTTT. Amino acid sequence: CASSPDWANTGELFF. Using reference TRBV5-1 and TRBJ2-2 for the parts outside the CDR3, the full variable domain is KAGVTQTPRYLIKTRGQQVTLSCSPISGHRSVSWYQQTPGQGLQFLFEYFSETQRNKGNFPGRFSGRQFSNSRSEMNVSTLELGDSALYLCASSPDWANTGELFFGEGSRLTVL.

The chain is built from TRBV28 and TRBJ2-1; 9 nucleotides line up with TRBD2. Germline V gene lookup returns CDR1 MDHEN and CDR2 SYDVKM. V shed 3 bases and J 5 bases; nucleotides not matched to a gene: 8. The CDR3 is made up of 16 amino acids. In DNA form, the CDR3 reads TGTGCCAGCAGTTTCGTAGCGGGGGCCAGGAACAATGAGCAGTTCTTC. Its protein product is CASSFVAGARNNEQFF.

The chain recombines TRBV19 with TRBJ1-1; D perhaps matches TRBD1 (6 bases). The germline V gene encodes CDR1 LNHDA and CDR2 SQIVND (reference sequence). CDR3 length equals 14 residues. V gave up 5 bases and J gave up 0 bases, with 10 bases separating them. CDR3 loop: CASSYGGMNTEAFF. The DNA for the CDR3 is TGTGCCAGTAGTTACGGGGGCATGAACACTGAAGCTTTCTTT.

In its sample, this clonotype was seen many times. The CDR3, as DNA: TGTGCCAGCAGTGAACGCCCCATTTTCTCCCAGTTCTTC. Its translation: CASSERPIFSQFF. The chain links TRBV6-1 to TRBJ2-1, with D hard to call. CDR1 and CDR2 from the germline V gene are MNHNS and SASEGT. The CDR3 totals 13 residues. With 2 bases removed from V and 13 bases from J, the gap between germline ends came to 15 bases.

In this sample, this clonotype turned up many times. The V and J genes are TRBV11-2 and TRBJ2-7; no reliable D call. The V gene's germline CDR1 is SGHAT and CDR2 FQNNGV. The CDR3 is 12 amino acids. Trimming took off 5 bases at V and 5 bases at J, with 10 bases between the two ends. CDR3 in amino acids: CASSPNSNEQYF. CDR3 in DNA: TGTGCCAGCAGCCCCAACAGCAACGAGCAGTACTTC.

The gene calls are TRBV12-3 or TRBV12-4 and TRBJ1-5; 11 bases map to TRBD1. Losses at the gene ends were 5 bases for V and 4 bases for J; bases not matched to a gene: 7. The CDR3 spans 16 residues. The CDR3 loop reads CASSPSGTGGNQPQHF. The CDR3 DNA follows: TGTGCCAGCAGTCCCTCCGGGACAGGGGGAAATCAGCCCCAGCATTTT.

At least ten counts were recorded for this clonotype. The V and J genes are TRBV7-2 and TRBJ2-2; 10 bases line up with TRBD1. The CDR3 has 15 residues. The germline V gene has CDR1 SGHTA and CDR2 FQGNSA. V dropped 5 bases and J dropped 5; count of bases not matched to a gene: 5. As DNA, the CDR3 is TGTGCCAGCAGCCCACGGACAGGGGGAACCGGGGAGCTGTTTTTT. This sequence encodes CASSPRTGGTGELFF.

This clonotype was counted only a few times. This rearrangement joins TRBV6-6 to TRBJ2-7; the match to TRBD1 covers 9 bases. The ends lost 6 bases at V and 3 bases at J; junction bases unmatched: 6. The CDR3 is 14 residues long. Germline assignment: CDR1 MNHNY and CDR2 SVGAGI (reference sequence). CDR3 DNA: TGTGCCAGCAGACCCGGACAGGGGAACTACGAGCAGTACTTC. This encodes CASRPGQGNYEQYF.

The chain recombines TRBV28 with TRBJ1-4; no clear D. V lost 6 bases, J lost 4 bases, and 3 bases lay in between. This CDR3 spans 11 amino acids. Germline-derived CDR1 and CDR2 are MDHEN and SYDVKM. The CDR3 bases are TGTGCCAGCAGCAATAATGAAAAACTGTTTTTT. It yields the protein CASSNNEKLFF.

The rearrangement links TRBV29-1 to TRBJ2-5; tentative D call: TRBD2 (6 bases). The V end lost 3 bases, the J end lost 2 bases, and 22 bases lay between the germline ends. The germline V gene has CDR1 SQVTM and CDR2 ANQGSEA. The length of the CDR3 is 17 residues. For the CDR3, the DNA is TGCAGCGTTGACTCGAATATGCGGGGTTTAAGTCAAGAGACCCAGTACTTC. Translating it yields CSVDSNMRGLSQETQYF.

This clonotype was picked up many times. V is TRBV7-9 and J is TRBJ2-3, with a possible D match to TRBD1 (5 bases). The germline V gene has CDR1 SEHNR and CDR2 FQNEAQ (reference sequence). The ends were cut back, 5 bases at V and 3 bases at J, with 15 bases in the middle. This CDR3 has 15 residues. CDR3 DNA: TGTGCCAGCAGCCACTCCCAGGGCAGGACAGATACGCAGTATTTT. It encodes CASSHSQGRTDTQYF.

This clonotype was detected ten times or more. CDR3 protein: CASSLTEDRGYRSNQPQHF. CDR3 nucleotide sequence: TGTGCCAGCAGCTTGACGGAAGACAGGGGGTATAGGAGCAATCAGCCCCAGCATTTT. V gene TRBV7-3 combines with J gene TRBJ1-5; 9 bases are a match to TRBD1. CDR1 and CDR2 (germline): SGHTA, FQGTGA. Unmatched junction bases numbered 13, after V lost 3 bases and J lost 1 base. This CDR3 contains 19 residues. The variable domain in full, with the rest retrieved from reference TRBV7-3 and TRBJ1-5, is GAGVSQTPSNKVTEKGKYVELRCDPISGHTALYWYRQSLGQGPEFLIYFQGTGAADDSGLPNDRFFAVRPEGSVSTLKIQRTERGDSAVYLCASSLTEDRGYRSNQPQHFGDGTRLSIL.

This clonotype was seen a few times. The gene calls are TRBV28 and TRBJ2-5, with 8 positions matching TRBD2. From germline, CDR1 is MDHEN and CDR2 SYDVKM. V shed 8 bases and J 5 bases; nucleotides not matched to a gene: 4. The CDR3 spans 12 residues. Here the CDR3 DNA reads TGTGCCAGCGCGACTAGCGTCGAGACCCAGTACTTC. As protein: CASATSVETQYF.

This clonotype was found once. The chain uses TRBV29-1 and TRBJ1-5; tentative D call: TRBD1 (5 bases). V lost 4 bases and J lost 3, with 10 bases in between. The CDR3 runs to 13 residues. Per germline, CDR1 SQVTM and CDR2 ANQGSEA. CDR3 protein: CSVVKGDNQPQHF. The CDR3 DNA reads TGCAGCGTTGTGAAAGGGGACAATCAGCCCCAGCATTTT.

At least ten counts were recorded for this clonotype. This CDR3 reads CASSLEDSENYGYTF. The CDR3 DNA sequence: TGCGCCAGCAGCTTGGAAGACAGCGAAAACTATGGCTACACCTTC. The chain couples TRBV5-1 to TRBJ1-2; D possibly corresponds to TRBD1 (5 bases). CDR3 length: 15 residues. Looked up from germline, CDR1 is SGHRS and CDR2 is YFSETQ. The germline V and J ends were trimmed by 0 bases and 2 bases, with 11 bases remaining between them.

V and J are TRBV4-3 and TRBJ2-6; maybe TRBD1 (6 bases). The CDR3 runs to 17 residues. V gave up 4 bases and J gave up 0 bases, with 13 bases separating them. Per the germline V gene, CDR1 is LGHNA and CDR2 is YSLEER. CDR3 sequence (DNA): TGCGCCAGCAGCCCCGGACAGCAGTACTCTGGGGCCAACGTCCTGACTTTC. Translating gives CASSPGQQYSGANVLTF.

This clonotype has a handful of counts. This chain uses TRBV7-9 with TRBJ2-3; weak D call: TRBD2 (7 bases). The ends were cut back, 4 bases at V and 1 base at J, with 21 bases in the middle. The CDR3 sequence is 18 residues long. In germline, CDR1 is SEHNR, CDR2 FQNEAQ (reference sequence). CDR3 nucleotide sequence: TGTGCCAGCAGCTCCCTACCCCCTGCGCGGGGGCGCACAGATACGCAGTATTTT. Its protein product is CASSSLPPARGRTDTQYF.

This chain links TRBV29-1 with TRBJ2-4; D call uncertain. Per germline, CDR1 SQVTM and CDR2 ANQGSEA. The CDR3 has 14 amino acids. Trimming shortened V by 4 bases and J by 5 bases, and 15 bases separated the two germline ends. The CDR3 region has the DNA TGCAGCGTTGGGGGTCTCAACAGCCAAAACATTCAGTACTTC. It translates to CSVGGLNSQNIQYF.

The chain employs TRBV28 and TRBJ1-2; the D is unclear. Germline CDR1 and CDR2: MDHEN and SYDVKM. The CDR3 consists of 17 residues. Trimming shortened V by 7 bases and J by 5 bases, and 26 bases separated the two germline ends. Written as DNA, the CDR3 is TGTGCCAGCACCAGTTTAGGGCCGGGCGTATCCAATTATGGCTACACCTTC. Its protein product is CASTSLGPGVSNYGYTF.

Ten or more counts support this clonotype. The chain is built from TRBV7-2 and TRBJ2-5; D gene uncertain. V shed 0 bases and J shed 2 bases, with 7 bases lying between them. CDR1 SGHTA and CDR2 FQGNSA come from the germline V gene. CDR3 size: 14 residues. The CDR3 nucleotides are TGTGCCAGCAGCTTAGCGTCCAAACAAGAGACCCAGTACTTC. Protein sequence: CASSLASKQETQYF.

This clonotype was detected many times. This sequence joins TRBV12-5 and TRBJ2-6; no clear D. Trimming shortened V by 6 bases and J by 0 bases, and 15 bases separated the two germline ends. The CDR3 has 17 amino acids. Germline assignment: CDR1 LGHNT and CDR2 FRNRAP. The DNA for the CDR3 is TGTGCTAGTGGACCGATCTCACCTCCCTCTGGGGCCAACGTCCTGACTTTC. This sequence encodes CASGPISPPSGANVLTF.

Many counts were recorded for this clonotype. V and J are TRBV12-3 or TRBV12-4 and TRBJ2-5; D ambiguous. The CDR3 is 12 amino acids. The ends were cut back, 7 bases at V and 5 bases at J, with 11 bases in the middle. The CDR3 DNA reads TGTGCCAGCACGGCGAGTCAGGAGACCCAGTACTTC. It translates to CASTASQETQYF.

This clonotype appeared many times. The chain carries TRBV4-1 and TRBJ2-1; perhaps TRBD2 as D (7 bases). V lost 0 bases and J lost 6, with 12 bases in between. The length of the CDR3 is 15 residues. Per the germline V gene, CDR1 is MGHRA and CDR2 is YSYEKL. This CDR3 is CASSQEGGAGNEQFF. The DNA of the CDR3 is TGCGCCAGCAGCCAAGAAGGGGGGGCCGGCAATGAGCAGTTCTTC.

Many counts were recorded for this clonotype. V and J are TRBV7-2 and TRBJ2-1; 14 nucleotides agree with TRBD2. Germline V gives CDR1 SGHTA, CDR2 FQGNSA. The CDR3 has 15 amino acids. V shed 4 bases and J 9 bases; nucleotides not matched to a gene: 5. CDR3 DNA sequence: TGTGCCAGCAGCTCCGGGACTAGCGGGAGCATTGAGCAGTTCTTC. It translates to CASSSGTSGSIEQFF. The whole variable domain, remainder taken from reference TRBV7-2 and TRBJ2-1, is GAGVSQSPSNKVTEKGKDVELRCDPISGHTALYWYRQSLGQGLEFLIYFQGNSAPDKSGLPSDRFSAERTGGSVSTLTIQRTQQEDSAVYLCASSSGTSGSIEQFFGPGTRLTVL.

V is TRBV7-3 and J is TRBJ2-2; no reliable D call. This CDR3 is built from 13 residues. Germline assignment: CDR1 SGHTA and CDR2 FQGTGA. Trimming pared 1 base from V and 6 bases from J, leaving 6 bases between. The CDR3, as DNA: TGTGCCAGCAGCTTAAGAGTGGCCGGGGAGCTGTTTTTT. As protein: CASSLRVAGELFF.

This clonotype was detected many times. The rearrangement links TRBV4-2 to TRBJ1-5, with TRBD1 as a possible D gene (6 bases). Looked up from germline, CDR1 is LGHNA and CDR2 is YNFKEQ. V was shortened by 0 bases and J by 9 bases, with 18 bases between the two germline ends. The CDR3 extends over 16 amino acids. This CDR3 reads CASSQEETGALGPQHF. The CDR3 coding sequence is TGTGCCAGCAGCCAAGAGGAGACAGGCGCCTTAGGGCCCCAGCATTTT.

The chain couples TRBV12-3 or TRBV12-4 to TRBJ1-5, with 10 bases aligning to TRBD1. The CDR3 extends over 14 amino acids. V lost 6 bases to trimming and J lost 7 bases; unmatched junction nucleotides: 6. CDR3 loop: CASRSGTGEQPQHF. In DNA form, the CDR3 reads TGTGCCAGCAGATCAGGGACAGGGGAACAGCCCCAGCATTTT.

This clonotype was recorded only once. The chain combines TRBV29-1 with TRBJ2-7; no definite D call. V gave up 0 bases and J gave up 2 bases, with 11 bases separating them. CDR3 length: 14 residues. CDR1 is SQVTM, CDR2 ANQGSEA, per germline. CDR3 loop: CSVEDLTLPYEQYF. The DNA for the CDR3 is TGCAGCGTTGAAGATCTTACGTTACCCTACGAGCAGTACTTC.

This clonotype came up once. This may come from a read error, since a much larger clone is one base off. The chain employs TRBV7-4 and TRBJ1-4; 7 bases line up with TRBD1. The CDR3 has 17 amino acids. With V trimmed by 2 bases and J by 7 bases, 13 bases remained unmatched. The V gene's germline CDR1 is SGHVT and CDR2 SQSDAQ. The CDR3 protein is CASSLRGQYSRAEKLFF. The CDR3 DNA sequence: TGTGCCAGCAGCTTAAGGGGACAGTACTCCCGGGCTGAAAAACTGTTTTTT.

The chain links TRBV29-1 to TRBJ2-3; D is uncertain. V gave up 5 bases and J gave up 1 base, with 7 bases separating them. CDR1 and CDR2 (germline): SQVTM, ANQGSEA. The CDR3 covers 12 residues. The CDR3 sequence is CSVTPGTDTQYF. The CDR3 nucleotides are TGCAGCGTTACCCCGGGCACAGATACGCAGTATTTT.

This clonotype was observed many times. The rearrangement joins TRBV7-2 to TRBJ1-1, with D unclear. V lost 5 bases and J 7 bases, leaving 17 bases between the germline ends. Germline assignment: CDR1 SGHTA and CDR2 FQGNSA. The CDR3 spans 14 residues. For the CDR3, the DNA is TGTGCCAGCAGCCACGAAATGAAAGCGGGTGAAGCTTTCTTT. This encodes CASSHEMKAGEAFF. Looking up the rest from reference TRBV7-2 and TRBJ1-1 gives the full variable domain: GAGVSQSPSNKVTEKGKDVELRCDPISGHTALYWYRQSLGQGLEFLIYFQGNSAPDKSGLPSDRFSAERTGGSVSTLTIQRTQQEDSAVYLCASSHEMKAGEAFFGQGTRLTVV.